This TCR beta chain appears in the sequencing data of a study of blood T cell repertoires in COVID-19. Across the whole study: Donors in the United States, Italy and Spain gave samples during acute or convalescent COVID-19. Sources were T cells, B-cell-depleted T cells, or PBMCs; the material itself was cDNA or gDNA.

Original data processing: Amplification of reference gene primers was used by the study to estimate nucleated cell counts. The assay was immunoSEQ multiplex PCR, and TCRdb's table has in-frame clones only and misses some. V and J calls and clone size are given by that table; D and trimming were obtained from the DNA. The profile shows more than 200,000 clones, 70% to 90% of them singletons. This CDR3 has 17 amino acids. The V and J ends lost 6 bases and 4 bases, in that order; junction bases with no gene match: 19. The sequencing input was peripheral blood. The clonotype comes from a human donor in a cohort sampled during active COVID-19. V is TRBV5-3 and J is TRBJ2-7; 7 bases fit TRBD2. TRBV5-3 is identified as an open reading frame with a role that is uncertain. The CDR3 sequence: CARTPPWEGGRKYEQYF. Written as DNA, the CDR3 is TGTGCCAGAACGCCGCCGTGGGAGGGCGGGCGAAAGTACGAGCAGTACTTC.